This T cell receptor (beta chain) was observed in a study of blood T cell repertoires in COVID-19. Study as a whole: Researchers got acute and convalescent COVID-19 samples from the United States, Italy and Spain.

This table comes from immunoSEQ multiplex PCR, and its TCRdb copy is limited to in-frame clones, with some not included. The data hold about 270,000 clones, with around four fifths observed a single time. In its sample, this clone was seen once. The source is a woman aged 45-59 years with active or convalescent COVID-19. The sample comprised peripheral blood.

Written as DNA, the CDR3 is TGTGCCAGCAGCCAAGGTCGCAGCTATGGCTACACCTTC. Protein product: CASSQGRSYGYTF. The chain employs TRBV14 and TRBJ1-2; the D is unclear. The CDR3 length is 13 residues. V lost 1 base and J 4 bases, leaving 7 bases between the germline ends. Germline CDR1 and CDR2: SGHDN and FVKESK.